This T cell receptor beta chain was recovered during a study of cytomegalovirus exposure and HLA in healthy donors. Whole-study context: Of 300 to 500 genotyped donors, around 76% clustered with self-reported Caucasian donors. Findings and limits, study-wide: Later analysis indicated greater clonal expansion among HLA-associated TCR beta chains than among equally common other chains. Researchers catalogued roughly 170 TCR beta chains as cytomegalovirus-associated. A missense DCLRE1C variant was associated with V- and J-gene trimming of TCR beta chains in a later analysis, and an independent cohort replicated the association.

Remarks on this clone: Its specificity is not known.

The V segment lost 5 bases and the J segment 5 bases; nucleotides outside the gene matches: 15. CDR1 is SEHNR, CDR2 FQNEAQ, per germline (reference sequence). CDR3 length: 17 amino acids. PCR employed 60 Vbeta and 13 Jbeta primers. Here immunoSEQ multiplex PCR was the method, and the copy in TCRdb shows in-frame clones only, minus some. The sample yields about 83,000 clones, roughly four fifths seen once. Sequenced material: PBMCs. The clonotype originates from a young woman in good health and CMV-seronegative. The chain links TRBV7-9 to TRBJ2-3; TRBD2 matches at 8 bases. CDR3 in amino acids: CASSILAASGFKDTQYF. The CDR3 DNA reads TGTGCCAGCAGCATATTAGCGGCTAGCGGGTTTAAAGATACGCAGTATTTT.